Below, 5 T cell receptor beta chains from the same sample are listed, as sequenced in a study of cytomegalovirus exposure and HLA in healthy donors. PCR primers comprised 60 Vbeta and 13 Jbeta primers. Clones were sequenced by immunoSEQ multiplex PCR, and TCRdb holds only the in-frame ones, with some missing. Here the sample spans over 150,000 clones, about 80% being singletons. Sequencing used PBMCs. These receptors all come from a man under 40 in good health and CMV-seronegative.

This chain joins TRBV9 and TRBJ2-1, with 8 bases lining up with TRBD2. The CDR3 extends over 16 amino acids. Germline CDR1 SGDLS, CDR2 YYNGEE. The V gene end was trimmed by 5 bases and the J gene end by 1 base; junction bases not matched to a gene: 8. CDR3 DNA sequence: TGTGCCAGCAGTGCGGGGGGTTTGGCATCCTACAATGAGCAGTTCTTC. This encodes CASSAGGLASYNEQFF.

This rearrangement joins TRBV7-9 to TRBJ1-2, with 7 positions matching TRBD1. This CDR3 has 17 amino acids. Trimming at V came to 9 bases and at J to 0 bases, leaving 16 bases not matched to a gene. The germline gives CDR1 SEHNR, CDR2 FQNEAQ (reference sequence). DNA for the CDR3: TGTGCCAGTAAAAGGGGGCGAGTAGGCGAACCTAACTATGGCTACACCTTC. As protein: CASKRGRVGEPNYGYTF.

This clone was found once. The CDR3 nucleotides are TGTGCCACCCTCCCAGGGATCCCCGAAAAACTGTTTTTT. It translates to CATLPGIPEKLFF. This sequence joins TRBV28 and TRBJ1-4; a weak D match, TRBD1 (5 bases). Germline CDR1 MDHEN, CDR2 SYDVKM. This CDR3 contains 13 residues. V gave up 10 bases and J gave up 8 bases, with 17 bases separating them.

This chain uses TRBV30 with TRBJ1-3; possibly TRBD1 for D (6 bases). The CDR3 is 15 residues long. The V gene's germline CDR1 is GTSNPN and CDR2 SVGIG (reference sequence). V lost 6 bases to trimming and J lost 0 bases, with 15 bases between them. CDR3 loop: CACTRTDHSGNTIYF. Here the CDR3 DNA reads TGTGCCTGCACACGGACAGACCACTCTGGAAACACCATATATTTT.

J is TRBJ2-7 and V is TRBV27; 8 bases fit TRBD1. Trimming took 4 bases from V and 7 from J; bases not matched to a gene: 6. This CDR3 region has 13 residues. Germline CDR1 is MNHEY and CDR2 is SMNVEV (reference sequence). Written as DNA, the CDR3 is TGTGCCAGCAGTTCGAGACAGGGGAGGGAGCAGTACTTC. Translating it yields CASSSRQGREQYF.